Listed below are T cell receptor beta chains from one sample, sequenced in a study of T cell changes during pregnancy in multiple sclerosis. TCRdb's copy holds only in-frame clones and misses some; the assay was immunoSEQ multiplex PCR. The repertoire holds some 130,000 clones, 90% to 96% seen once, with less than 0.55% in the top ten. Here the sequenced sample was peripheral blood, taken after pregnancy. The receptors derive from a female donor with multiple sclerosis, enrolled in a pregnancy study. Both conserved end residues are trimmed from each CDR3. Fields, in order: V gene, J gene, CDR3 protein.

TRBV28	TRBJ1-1	ASKGAGGKAF
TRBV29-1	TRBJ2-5	SVERHNQETQY
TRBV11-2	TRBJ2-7	ASSFRQGSSFEQY
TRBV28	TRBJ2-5	ASRSSGRETQY
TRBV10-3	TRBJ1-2	AISESTRQGGGYT
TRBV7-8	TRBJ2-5	ASSSSGGVKTQY
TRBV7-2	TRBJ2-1	ASSPRTGGHEQF
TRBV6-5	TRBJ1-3	ASSYTETGGWNTIY
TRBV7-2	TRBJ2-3	ASSSGAGTGTDTQY
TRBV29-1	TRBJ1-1	SVPETSVTEAF
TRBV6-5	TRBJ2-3	ASSASAGSTDTQY
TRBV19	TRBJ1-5	ASSILSGNQPQH
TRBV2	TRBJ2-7	ASSDPGTSGSWYEQY
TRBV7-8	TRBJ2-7	ASSRGTSPNEQY
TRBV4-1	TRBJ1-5	ASSQLGTGDQPQH
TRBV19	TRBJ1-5	ASSPVPANQPQH
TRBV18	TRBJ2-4	ASSQTGAAGKNIQY
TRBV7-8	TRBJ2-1	ASSLLGLAGGSSYNEQF
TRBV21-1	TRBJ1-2	ASSKDAGVGGYT
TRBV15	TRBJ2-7	ATSRGEGEQY